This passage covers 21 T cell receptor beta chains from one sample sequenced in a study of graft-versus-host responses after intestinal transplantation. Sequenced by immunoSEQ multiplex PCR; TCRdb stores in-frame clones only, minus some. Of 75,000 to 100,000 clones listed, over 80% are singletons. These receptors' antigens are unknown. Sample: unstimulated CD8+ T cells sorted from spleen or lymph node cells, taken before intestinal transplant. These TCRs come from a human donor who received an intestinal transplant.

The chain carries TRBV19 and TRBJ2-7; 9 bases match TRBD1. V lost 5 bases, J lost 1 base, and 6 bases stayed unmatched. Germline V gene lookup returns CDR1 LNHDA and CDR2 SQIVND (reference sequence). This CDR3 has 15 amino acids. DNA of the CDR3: TGTGCCAGTAGTTATACGGGACAGGGTTCCTACGAGCAGTACTTC. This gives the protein CASSYTGQGSYEQYF.

The CDR3 sequence: CASSPGQGGENEQYF. The CDR3 nucleotides are TGCGCCAGCAGCCCGGGACAGGGGGGTGAAAACGAGCAGTACTTC. The V gene is TRBV4-1, the J gene TRBJ2-5, with 11 nucleotides matching TRBD1. The J call may be mistaken, given a closer DNA end match to TRBJ2-7. Per germline, CDR1 MGHRA and CDR2 YSYEKL. CDR3 length: 15 residues.

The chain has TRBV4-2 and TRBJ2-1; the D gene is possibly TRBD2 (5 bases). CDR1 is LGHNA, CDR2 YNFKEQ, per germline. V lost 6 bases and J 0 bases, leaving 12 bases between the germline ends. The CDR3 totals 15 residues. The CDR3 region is CASRFSASSYNEQFF. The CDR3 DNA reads TGTGCCAGCAGGTTTAGCGCCAGCTCCTACAATGAGCAGTTCTTC.

The DNA for the CDR3 is TGTGCCAGCAGTTACGGGGGCCCGGGCACCGGGGAGCTGTTTTTT. Amino acid sequence: CASSYGGPGTGELFF. The V call is TRBV6-5, the J call TRBJ2-2; maybe TRBD1 (6 bases). CDR1 is MNHEY, CDR2 SVGAGI, per germline. CDR3 length: 15 amino acids. V was cut by 2 bases and J by 4 bases, with 11 bases left in between.

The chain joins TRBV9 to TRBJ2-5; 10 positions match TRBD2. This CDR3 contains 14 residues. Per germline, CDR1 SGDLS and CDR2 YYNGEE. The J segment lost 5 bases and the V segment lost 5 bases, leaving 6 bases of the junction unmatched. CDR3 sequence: CASSGAGGPETQYF. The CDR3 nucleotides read TGTGCCAGCAGTGGAGCGGGAGGGCCCGAGACCCAGTACTTC.

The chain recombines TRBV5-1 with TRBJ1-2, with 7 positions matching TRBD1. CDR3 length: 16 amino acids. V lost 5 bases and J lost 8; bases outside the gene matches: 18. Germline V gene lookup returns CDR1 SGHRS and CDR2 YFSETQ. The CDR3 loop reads CASRGGGQEELMGYTF. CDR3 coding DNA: TGCGCCAGCAGAGGCGGCGGACAGGAGGAACTTATGGGCTACACCTTC.

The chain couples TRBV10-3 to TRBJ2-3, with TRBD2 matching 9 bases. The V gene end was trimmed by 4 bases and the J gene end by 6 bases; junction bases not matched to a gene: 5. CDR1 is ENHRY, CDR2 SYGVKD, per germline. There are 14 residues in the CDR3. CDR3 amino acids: CAISGQRGADTQYF. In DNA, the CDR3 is TGTGCCATCAGTGGGCAGCGGGGGGCCGATACGCAGTATTTT.

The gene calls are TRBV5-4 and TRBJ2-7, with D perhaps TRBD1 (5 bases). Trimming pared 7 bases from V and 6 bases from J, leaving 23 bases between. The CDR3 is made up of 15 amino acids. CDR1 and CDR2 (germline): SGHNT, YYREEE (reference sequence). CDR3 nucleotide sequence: TGTGCCAGCTCTGTACTTCAGGGAAGCGCCCTCGAGCAGTACTTC. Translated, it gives CASSVLQGSALEQYF.

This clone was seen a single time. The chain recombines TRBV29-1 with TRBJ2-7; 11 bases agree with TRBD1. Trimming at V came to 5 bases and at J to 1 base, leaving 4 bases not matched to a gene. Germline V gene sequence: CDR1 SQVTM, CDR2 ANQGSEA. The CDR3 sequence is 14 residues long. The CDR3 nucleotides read TGCAGCGTTCTCGGACAGGGGGCTTCCTACGAGCAGTACTTC. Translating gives CSVLGQGASYEQYF.

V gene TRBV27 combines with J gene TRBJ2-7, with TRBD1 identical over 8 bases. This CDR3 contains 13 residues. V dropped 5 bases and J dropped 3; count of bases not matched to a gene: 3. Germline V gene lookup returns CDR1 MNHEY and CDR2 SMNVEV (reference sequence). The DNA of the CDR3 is TGTGCCAGCAGTCGGGACAGGAGCTACGAGCAGTACTTC. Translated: CASSRDRSYEQYF.

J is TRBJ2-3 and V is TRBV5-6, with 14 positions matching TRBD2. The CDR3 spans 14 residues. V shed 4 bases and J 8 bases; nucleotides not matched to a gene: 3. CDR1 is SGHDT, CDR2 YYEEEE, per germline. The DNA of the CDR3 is TGTGCCAGCAGCGAGACTAGCGGGAGGGGTACGCAGTATTTT. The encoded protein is CASSETSGRGTQYF.

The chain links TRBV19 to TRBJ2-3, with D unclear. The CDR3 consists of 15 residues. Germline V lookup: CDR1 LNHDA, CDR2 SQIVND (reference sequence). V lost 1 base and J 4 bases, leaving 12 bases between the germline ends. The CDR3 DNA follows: TGTGCCAGTAGTATAGGTCTTGGTAGAGCAGATACGCAGTATTTT. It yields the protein CASSIGLGRADTQYF.

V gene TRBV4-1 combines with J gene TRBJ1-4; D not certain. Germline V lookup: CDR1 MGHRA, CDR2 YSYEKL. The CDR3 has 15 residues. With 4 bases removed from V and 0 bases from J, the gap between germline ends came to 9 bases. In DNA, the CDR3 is TGCGCCAGCAGCCCCCGTGCAGCAACTAATGAAAAACTGTTTTTT. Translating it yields CASSPRAATNEKLFF.

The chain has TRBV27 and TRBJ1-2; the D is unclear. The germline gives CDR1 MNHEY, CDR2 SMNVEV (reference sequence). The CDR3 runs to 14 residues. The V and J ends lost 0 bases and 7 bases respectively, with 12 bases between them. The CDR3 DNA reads TGTGCCAGCAGTTTATCAGGAGGGTTTAGTGGCTACACCTTC. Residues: CASSLSGGFSGYTF.

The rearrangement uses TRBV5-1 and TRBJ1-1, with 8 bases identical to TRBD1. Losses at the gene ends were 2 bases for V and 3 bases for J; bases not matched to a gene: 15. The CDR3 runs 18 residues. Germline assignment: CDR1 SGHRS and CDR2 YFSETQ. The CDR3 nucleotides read TGCGCCAGCAGCTTAGTCGGACAGGGTTTTATCGGGGACACTGAAGCTTTCTTT. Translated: CASSLVGQGFIGDTEAFF.

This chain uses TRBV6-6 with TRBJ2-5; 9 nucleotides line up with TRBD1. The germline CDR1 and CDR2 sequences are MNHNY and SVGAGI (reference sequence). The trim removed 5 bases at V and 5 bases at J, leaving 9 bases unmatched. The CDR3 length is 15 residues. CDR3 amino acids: CASSPRDREQETQYF. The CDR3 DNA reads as TGTGCCAGCAGTCCCCGGGACAGGGAGCAGGAGACCCAGTACTTC.

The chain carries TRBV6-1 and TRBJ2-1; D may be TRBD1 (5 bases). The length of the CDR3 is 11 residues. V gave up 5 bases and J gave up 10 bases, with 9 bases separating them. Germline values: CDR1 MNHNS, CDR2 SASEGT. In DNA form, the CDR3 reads TGTGCCAGCAGTTACAAGGGGGAGCAGTTCTTC. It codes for CASSYKGEQFF.

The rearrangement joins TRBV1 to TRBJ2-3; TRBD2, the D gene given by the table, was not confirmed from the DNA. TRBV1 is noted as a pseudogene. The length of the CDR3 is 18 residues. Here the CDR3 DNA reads TGCACCAGCAGCCAAGAGACTAGCGGGAGATCTAGCACAGATACGCAGTATTTT. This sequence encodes CTSSQETSGRSSTDTQYF.

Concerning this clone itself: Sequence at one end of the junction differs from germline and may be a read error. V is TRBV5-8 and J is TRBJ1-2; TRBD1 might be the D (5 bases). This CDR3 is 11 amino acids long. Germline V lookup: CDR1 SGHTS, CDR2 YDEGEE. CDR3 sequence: CASINWGRRHF. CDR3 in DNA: TGTGCCAGCATCAACTGGGGCCGGCGGCACTTC. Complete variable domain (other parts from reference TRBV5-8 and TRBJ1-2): EAGVTQSPTHLIKTRGQQATLRCSPISGHTSVYWYQQALGLGLQFLLWYDEGEERNRGNFPPRFSGRQFPNYSSELNVNALELEDSALYLCASINWGRRHFGSGTRLTVV.

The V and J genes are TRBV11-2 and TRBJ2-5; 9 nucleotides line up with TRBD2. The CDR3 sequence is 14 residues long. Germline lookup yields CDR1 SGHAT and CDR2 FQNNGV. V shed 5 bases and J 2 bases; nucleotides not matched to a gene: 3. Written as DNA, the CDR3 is TGTGCCAGCAGCCTAACTAGCGGGCAAGAGACCCAGTACTTC. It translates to CASSLTSGQETQYF.

CDR3 sequence: CASSVGARELFF. As DNA, the CDR3 is TGTGCCAGCAGCGTAGGGGCCAGGGAGCTGTTTTTT. The chain is built from TRBV9 and TRBJ2-2; D ambiguous. This CDR3 spans 12 amino acids. V lost 0 bases and J lost 9, with 6 bases in between. Looked up from germline, CDR1 is SGDLS and CDR2 is YYNGEE.